Listed below are T cell receptor beta chains from one sample, sequenced in a study of cytomegalovirus exposure and HLA in healthy donors. Only in-frame clones appear in the TCRdb table, and some are missing; sequencing was by immunoSEQ multiplex PCR. Among about 180,000 clones listed, about four fifths were seen once. What was sequenced was PBMCs. These receptor sequences come from a woman aged 30 to 39 in good health and CMV-seronegative. The CDR3 runs from the conserved cysteine through the conserved F or W. The D gene is left open where the match is weak. Size is omitted from some rows. Given values are once, few, many or a class for expanded clones.

- - TRBJ2-3 TRBV4-3 CASSQEPAADTQYF TGCGCCAGCAGCCAAGAGCCAGCGGCAGATACGCAGTATTTT
- - TRBJ2-1 TRBV7-2 CASSLLVGYNEQFF TGTGCCAGCAGCTTACTAGTTGGGTACAATGAGCAGTTCTTC
TRBD1 - TRBJ1-4 TRBV6-1 CASSAQGANEKLFF TGTGCCAGCAGTGCACAGGGGGCTAATGAAAAACTGTTTTTT
TRBD2 few TRBJ2-3 TRBV4-2 CASSQGTTSGGGQDTQYF TGTGCCAGCAGCCAAGGGACCACTAGCGGGGGGGGGCAAGATACGCAGTATTTT
- - TRBJ1-5 TRBV6-1 CASSARQAGNQPQHF TGTGCCAGCAGTGCTCGACAGGCGGGCAATCAGCCCCAGCATTTT
TRBD1 - TRBJ1-2 TRBV28 CASSLGQEIGYTF TGTGCCAGCAGTTTGGGACAGGAGATTGGCTACACCTTC
- - TRBJ1-1 TRBV15 CATSMAAGWNFF TGTGCCACCAGCATGGCCGCCGGGTGGAACTTCTTT
- - TRBJ2-3 TRBV19 CASRGESTDTQYF TGTGCCAGTAGGGGAGAGAGCACAGATACGCAGTATTTT
TRBD2 - TRBJ2-1 TRBV9 CASSPQTSGLDNEQFF TGTGCCAGCAGCCCCCAGACTAGCGGGCTGGACAATGAGCAGTTCTTC
TRBD2 medium-sized TRBJ2-1 TRBV6-4 CASSTSRSSGGADHEQFF TGTGCCAGCAGTACCTCGAGAAGTAGCGGGGGGGCCGACCATGAGCAGTTCTTC